Below, one T cell receptor (beta chain) is given with its context. The data originate from a study of blood T cell repertoires in COVID-19. This CDR3 has 13 residues. The germline gives CDR1 MNHNY, CDR2 SVGAGI (reference sequence). Trimming took 4 bases from V and 7 from J, leaving 14 bases between them. Sequencing used immunoSEQ multiplex PCR; TCRdb keeps in-frame clones, though not all of them. The sample lists around 400,000 clones, 80% to 90% seen once, with over 9.5% in the top ten. The TCR was taken from a woman between 25 and 40 years old with COVID-19, enrolled during active disease. This sequence joins TRBV6-6 and TRBJ2-7, with D perhaps matching TRBD1 (6 bases). Sequencing was carried out using peripheral blood. The CDR3 sequence is CASSSGTPVEQYF. The CDR3 DNA reads as TGTGCCAGCAGTTCCGGGACACCGGTTGAGCAGTACTTC.